A single T cell receptor (beta chain) is shown here with its context. TCRdb re-called clones via MiXCR from the PCR reads. In the table there are more than 65,000 clones, 12% to 15% of which are singletons. This entry belongs to a study of metastatic and nonmetastatic thyroid tumors. Patients were all untreated before their thyroid surgery. The TCR comes from a male donor with papillary thyroid cancer or a benign thyroid nodule (not recorded which). Some clones in this sample may be carry-over from other donors' samples. The source material was blood.

CDR3 coding DNA: TGCGCCAGCAGCTTCCCCCTAGCGGGAGTGCGAACCGGGGAGCTGTTTTTT. Its protein product is CASSFPLAGVRTGELFF. V usage is TRBV5-1 and J usage is TRBJ2-2, with TRBD2 matching over 10 bases. The CDR3 is 17 amino acids. Germline-derived CDR1 and CDR2 are SGHRS and YFSETQ. The trim removed 2 bases at V and 5 bases at J, leaving 9 bases unmatched.